The 26 T cell receptor beta chains reported below all come from one sample, sequenced in a study of blood T cell repertoires in COVID-19. TCRdb keeps only in-frame clones here, not all; method: immunoSEQ multiplex PCR. The sample holds 51,000 or so clones; nearly 90% are singletons and the top ten take roughly 10%. The sequenced material came from peripheral blood. The receptors shown here come from a man older than 75 with active or convalescent COVID-19.

This clone was observed a single time. The J gene is TRBJ2-5, the V gene TRBV7-2; D unresolved. Germline V lookup: CDR1 SGHTA, CDR2 FQGNSA. This CDR3 region has 15 residues. Between the trimmed V and J ends, which lost 5 bases and 0 bases, there was a span of 13 bases. In nucleotides, the CDR3 is TGTGCCAGCAGCCTCGACTCCACATACCAAGAGACCCAGTACTTC. This encodes CASSLDSTYQETQYF.

This chain joins TRBV7-2 and TRBJ1-3, with D possibly being TRBD1 (5 bases). The CDR3 length is 16 residues. The V gene lost 1 base and the J gene lost 0 bases, with 10 bases spanning the gap. Germline CDR1 and CDR2: SGHTA and FQGNSA. CDR3 protein: CASSLGGTISGNTIYF. The CDR3 coding sequence is TGTGCCAGCAGCTTAGGCGGGACGATCTCTGGAAACACCATATATTTT.

The CDR3 coding sequence is TGTGCCAGCAGCGACCCCTCGGGACAGGGGGCTACTGACACCGGGGAGCTGTTTTTT. It yields the protein CASSDPSGQGATDTGELFF. V usage is TRBV9 and J usage is TRBJ2-2; TRBD1 matches at 12 bases. This CDR3 contains 19 residues. J was trimmed by 3 bases and V by 3 bases; bases with no gene match: 12. Germline CDR1 SGDLS, CDR2 YYNGEE.

The CDR3 DNA follows: TGCAGCTACTCAGGGGCCGGGACTGAAGCTTTCTTT. Translated, it gives CSYSGAGTEAFF. The rearrangement uses TRBV29-1 and TRBJ1-1; D is possibly TRBD1 (6 bases). V was shortened by 8 bases and J by 5 bases, with 15 bases between the two germline ends. This CDR3 has 12 amino acids. Germline loops: CDR1 SQVTM, CDR2 ANQGSEA.

This clone appeared a few times. The chain combines TRBV30 with TRBJ1-1; D gene unclear. V lost 4 bases, J lost 5 bases, and 11 bases lay in between. The V gene's germline CDR1 is GTSNPN and CDR2 SVGIG (reference sequence). This CDR3 region has 12 residues. The CDR3 nucleotides read TGTGCCTGGATGCACGCAGATACTGAAGCTTTCTTT. As protein: CAWMHADTEAFF.

For the CDR3, the DNA is TGTGCCAGCAGCCTCGGGTCGGGGATCGGAAACATTCAGTACTTC. This codes for CASSLGSGIGNIQYF. The gene calls are TRBV3-1 (or the pseudogene TRBV3-2) and TRBJ2-4, with D possibly matching TRBD2 (5 bases). Germline loops: CDR1 LGHDT, CDR2 YNNKEL (reference sequence). The CDR3 has 15 amino acids. V was pared by 4 bases and J by 6 bases, with 16 bases between.

The chain uses TRBV20-1 and TRBJ1-1, with D hard to call. Trimming removed 3 bases at V and 7 bases at J, with 9 bases between. This CDR3 is built from 11 residues. Germline V gene data show CDR1 as DFQATT and CDR2 as SNEGSKA (reference sequence). The CDR3 is CSASGQDEAFF. The CDR3 nucleotides read TGCAGTGCTAGTGGTCAGGATGAAGCTTTCTTT.

The chain is built from TRBV4-1 and TRBJ1-2; 7 nucleotides match TRBD1. This CDR3 contains 15 residues. J was trimmed by 3 bases and V by 4 bases; bases with no gene match: 8. CDR1 is MGHRA, CDR2 YSYEKL, per germline. For the CDR3, the DNA is TGCGCCAGCAGCCTAGAGGATAGGGGGCACTATGGCTACACCTTC. Its translation: CASSLEDRGHYGYTF.

This chain links TRBV6-5 with TRBJ2-6; D possibly corresponds to TRBD1 (5 bases). This CDR3 is built from 16 residues. Between the trimmed V and J ends, which lost 2 bases and 3 bases, there was a span of 11 bases. Per the germline V gene, CDR1 is MNHEY and CDR2 is SVGAGI. The CDR3 sequence: CASSYGQGRGANVLTF. In DNA, the CDR3 is TGTGCCAGCAGTTACGGGCAGGGCCGTGGGGCCAACGTCCTGACTTTC.

The count of this clone is one. The chain employs TRBV6-4 and TRBJ1-2; tentatively, D is TRBD1 (6 bases). This CDR3 has 14 amino acids. The ends were cut back, 6 bases at V and 8 bases at J, with 19 bases in the middle. CDR1 and CDR2 (germline): MRHNA, SNTAGT. CDR3 coding DNA: TGTGCCAGCAGGGACAGTGGAGGGATGGAGGGCTACACCTTC. This codes for CASRDSGGMEGYTF.

The chain employs TRBV6-5 and TRBJ2-1; no clear D. Germline CDR1 MNHEY, CDR2 SVGAGI. The CDR3 runs to 15 residues. V was pared by 4 bases and J by 5 bases, with 15 bases between. Written as DNA, the CDR3 is TGTGCCAGCAGTTTGATGGCGGTTTTGAACAATGAGCAGTTCTTC. Protein: CASSLMAVLNNEQFF.

The rearrangement joins TRBV10-3 to TRBJ1-1; D gene uncertain. Trimming stripped 2 bases from V and 2 bases from J, with 12 bases between. The CDR3 spans 15 residues. CDR1 and CDR2 (germline): ENHRY, SYGVKD. CDR3 protein: CAISETGRGNTEAFF. CDR3 in DNA: TGTGCCATCAGTGAGACTGGACGGGGAAACACTGAAGCTTTCTTT.

The chain combines TRBV12-5 with TRBJ2-7; the match to TRBD2 covers 7 bases. The CDR3 has 13 amino acids. The germline V gene has CDR1 LGHNT and CDR2 FRNRAP. V gave up 7 bases and J gave up 3 bases; unmatched junction bases: 6. The DNA of the CDR3 is TGTGCTAGTGCCCGGGAGGTCTTCTACGAGCAGTACTTC. Its translation: CASAREVFYEQYF.

The rearrangement uses TRBV5-1 and TRBJ1-1; tentatively, D is TRBD1 (5 bases). V dropped 4 bases and J dropped 7 bases, with 17 bases sitting between them. The CDR3 runs to 14 residues. Germline V CDR1 and CDR2: SGHRS, YFSETQ. Here the CDR3 DNA reads TGCGCCAGCAGCGTCGCCCCACCCACAGGTGAAGCTTTCTTT. It translates to CASSVAPPTGEAFF.

The CDR3 DNA reads TGTGCCAGTAGCACCCTAGCGGGCAGCACAGATACGCAGTATTTT. Its protein is CASSTLAGSTDTQYF. The chain employs TRBV19 and TRBJ2-3; TRBD2 agrees at 8 bases. The CDR3 consists of 15 residues. Germline values: CDR1 LNHDA, CDR2 SQIVND (reference sequence). Trimming cost V 6 bases and J 0 bases; bases outside gene matches: 5.

J is TRBJ1-4 and V is TRBV12-3 or TRBV12-4; a weak D match, TRBD1 (5 bases). The CDR3 is 13 amino acids. The V end was cut by 8 bases, the J end by 5 bases, with 12 bases between. CDR3 sequence: CASGQMANEKLFF. The CDR3, as DNA: TGTGCCAGCGGACAAATGGCCAATGAAAAACTGTTTTTT.

V usage is TRBV6-6 and J usage is TRBJ2-1, with 7 bases matching TRBD1. The V and J ends lost 4 bases and 4 bases, in that order; junction bases with no gene match: 7. The germline gives CDR1 MNHNY, CDR2 SVGAGI (reference sequence). The CDR3 extends over 15 amino acids. CDR3 residues: CASSLRQGYYNEQFF. The CDR3 nucleotides read TGTGCCAGCAGTTTACGACAGGGTTATTACAATGAGCAGTTCTTC.

The genes are TRBV4-2 and TRBJ2-4, with D possibly being TRBD1 (5 bases). This CDR3 has 13 residues. Germline assignment: CDR1 LGHNA and CDR2 YNFKEQ. Trimming shortened V by 0 bases and J by 7 bases, and 7 bases separated the two germline ends. The CDR3 loop is CASSQEWGNIQYF. The CDR3, as DNA: TGTGCCAGCAGCCAAGAGTGGGGCAACATTCAGTACTTC.

This clone was picked up one time. Other nucleotide sequences in the sample specify the same CDR3. The V call is TRBV6-2 or TRBV6-3, the J call TRBJ1-4; 12 nucleotides line up with TRBD1. Germline lookup yields CDR1 MNHEY and CDR2 SVGEGT. The CDR3 has 16 amino acids. With V trimmed by 4 bases and J by 2 bases, 2 bases remained unmatched. CDR3: CASSSGTGGTNEKLFF. CDR3 bases: TGTGCCAGCAGTTCCGGGACAGGGGGCACTAATGAAAAACTGTTTTTT.

V is TRBV6-5 and J is TRBJ1-1; TRBD1 matches 8 bases. CDR3 size: 15 residues. The V segment lost 4 bases and the J segment 3 bases; nucleotides outside the gene matches: 7. Germline lookup yields CDR1 MNHEY and CDR2 SVGAGI. In DNA form, the CDR3 reads TGTGCCAGCAGTTTGACAGGGGTCTGGGACACTGAAGCTTTCTTT. Protein sequence: CASSLTGVWDTEAFF.

The chain couples TRBV6-5 to TRBJ1-1; no clear D. Germline CDR1 and CDR2: MNHEY and SVGAGI. CDR3 length: 13 amino acids. The V gene lost 2 bases and the J gene lost 2 bases, with 6 bases spanning the gap. CDR3 residues: CASSYHRNTEAFF. Here the CDR3 DNA reads TGTGCCAGCAGTTACCACAGAAACACTGAAGCTTTCTTT.

The chain is built from TRBV6-2 or TRBV6-3 and TRBJ2-1, with 9 bases fitting TRBD2. Losses at the gene ends were 6 bases for V and 5 bases for J; bases not matched to a gene: 8. CDR3 length equals 15 residues. Germline CDR1 reads MNHEY; CDR2 reads SVGEGT. CDR3 region: CASSSVASGNNEQFF. In DNA, the CDR3 is TGTGCCAGCAGCTCGGTGGCTAGCGGGAACAATGAGCAGTTCTTC.

The rearrangement uses TRBV28 and TRBJ1-3, with 7 bases identical to TRBD1. The junction had 9 bases not matched to a gene; V was cut back by 6 bases and J by 1 base. The length of the CDR3 is 16 residues. Germline V gene sequence: CDR1 MDHEN, CDR2 SYDVKM. CDR3 nucleotides: TGTGCCAGCAGATCCACGACAGGGTTTTCTGGAAACACCATATATTTT. Protein: CASRSTTGFSGNTIYF.

The gene calls are TRBV4-1 and TRBJ2-4; 8 bases map to TRBD2. Looked up from germline, CDR1 is MGHRA and CDR2 is YSYEKL. The CDR3 loop spans 17 amino acids. Losses at the gene ends were 2 bases for V and 4 bases for J; bases not matched to a gene: 10. The CDR3 loop reads CASSQFSDGGEKNIQYF. The CDR3 coding sequence is TGCGCCAGCAGCCAATTTTCGGACGGGGGGGAAAAAAACATTCAGTACTTC.

The chain couples TRBV10-3 to TRBJ1-1; the match to TRBD1 covers 9 bases. V lost 0 bases, J lost 8 bases, and 10 bases stayed unmatched. There are 16 residues in the CDR3. Germline-derived CDR1 and CDR2 are ENHRY and SYGVKD. CDR3 region: CAISESNTGGAPEAFF. The CDR3 DNA is TGTGCCATCAGTGAGTCAAATACAGGGGGCGCCCCCGAAGCTTTCTTT.

The genes are TRBV7-2 and TRBJ2-7, with D hard to call. V was shortened by 2 bases and J by 2 bases, with 10 bases between the two germline ends. CDR1 is SGHTA and CDR2 is FQGNSA in the germline V gene. The CDR3 runs to 14 residues. The CDR3 loop reads CASSLSGSPYEQYF. The DNA for the CDR3 is TGTGCCAGCAGCTTATCGGGTTCCCCCTACGAGCAGTACTTC.